This TCR beta chain comes out of a study of shared clonotypes between healthy human individuals. Study results and limitations: Approximately 5.1% was the fraction of naive CD4 clonotypes found shared across four donors.

Concerning this clone: Its target is unknown.

Germline CDR1 is SGHRS and CDR2 is YFSETQ. The CDR3 loop spans 13 amino acids. V was pared by 4 bases and J by 3 bases, with 11 bases between. Assay execution took place at the deep level. Sequenced by immunoSEQ multiplex PCR; TCRdb stores in-frame clones only, minus some. The sample lists about 2 million clones; 90% to 95% were seen once. The sequenced sample consisted of naive CD4+ T cells sorted from blood. The subset denotes: CD45RA+ positively selected. The TCR comes from a young man in good health. This sequence joins TRBV5-1 and TRBJ2-7; unclear D gene. The CDR3 loop reads CASSLQEIYEQYF. CDR3 nucleotide sequence: TGCGCCAGCAGCCTCCAGGAGATCTACGAGCAGTACTTC.